This T cell receptor beta chain was identified during a study of T cells in Graves' hyperthyroidism and ophthalmopathy. With 3 bases clipped from V and 5 bases from J, the junction kept 7 bases outside the gene matches. The CDR3 length is 16 residues. The germline V gene has CDR1 MRHNA and CDR2 SNTAGT. The CDR3 regions of TCR beta were amplified from RNA transcripts. The HTBI set primed first-round TCR CDR3 RT-PCR. TCRdb ran MiXCR on the multiplex PCR reads and lists one entry per CDR3 protein. There are around 250,000 distinct CDR3 sequences in the sample; roughly 15% occur only once, and about 14% lies in the top ten.

The origin of this receptor is a woman aged 40 to 49 with Graves' hyperthyroidism that later progressed to Graves' ophthalmopathy. The sample taken for sequencing was blood. This chain uses TRBV6-4 with TRBJ2-3, with 11 bases identical to TRBD2. This CDR3 is CASSELAGGPEDTQYF. The CDR3 DNA follows: TGTGCCAGCAGTGAGTTAGCGGGAGGGCCCGAAGATACGCAGTATTTT.